The source of this T cell receptor (beta chain) is a study of T cells in Graves' hyperthyroidism and ophthalmopathy. RNA transcripts provided the source from which TCR beta CDR3 regions were amplified. Primed by the HTBI set, a first-round RT-PCR was run on the TCR CDR3. One entry per CDR3 protein results from TCRdb running MiXCR on the multiplex PCR reads. Seen here are 500,000 or so distinct CDR3 sequences, 17% observed once, and the top ten hold roughly 15%. Individuals with ophthalmopathy presented a Clinical Activity Score of at least 3, a NOSPECS grade of at least 4 and a duration under 3 months. Patients with uncontrolled infections, other autoimmune diseases, pregnancy or lactation were excluded. CDR3 length: 16 residues. V was pared by 4 bases and J by 4 bases, with 6 bases of the junction left unmatched. CDR1 and CDR2 from the germline V gene are MNHGY and SVAAGI.

The sequence was obtained from a woman aged 18-29 years with Graves' ophthalmopathy. This chain uses TRBV6-9 with TRBJ2-5; 13 bases align to TRBD2. Material: blood. CDR3 in amino acids: CASSSGLAGAGETQYF. In DNA, the CDR3 is TGTGCCAGCAGTTCAGGACTAGCGGGAGCAGGAGAGACCCAGTACTTC.